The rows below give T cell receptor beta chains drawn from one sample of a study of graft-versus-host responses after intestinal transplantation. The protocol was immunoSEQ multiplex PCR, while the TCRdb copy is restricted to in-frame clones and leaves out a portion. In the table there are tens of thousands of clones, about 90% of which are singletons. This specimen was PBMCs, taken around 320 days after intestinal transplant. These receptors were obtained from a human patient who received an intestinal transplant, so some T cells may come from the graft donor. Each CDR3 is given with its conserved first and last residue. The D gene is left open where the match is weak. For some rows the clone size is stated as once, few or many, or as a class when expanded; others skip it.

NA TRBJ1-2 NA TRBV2 CASSLGLTYGYTF TGTGCCAGCAGTTTAGGACTGACCTATGGCTACACCTTC
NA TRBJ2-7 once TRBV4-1 CASSQDASGPTLAYEQYF TGCGCCAGCAGCCAAGATGCTTCAGGGCCCACTCTAGCCTACGAGCAGTACTTC
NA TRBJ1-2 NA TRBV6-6 CASSYQGINYGYTF TGTGCCAGCAGTTACCAGGGTATTAACTATGGCTACACCTTC
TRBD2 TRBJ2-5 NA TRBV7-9 CASSLLREGRTQYF TGTGCCAGCAGCTTACTGCGGGAGGGCCGTACCCAGTACTTC
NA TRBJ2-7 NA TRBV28 CASLDRTSYEQYF TGTGCCAGCCTTGACAGGACCTCCTACGAGCAGTACTTC
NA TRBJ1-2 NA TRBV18 CASSPYSRLYGYTF TGTGCCAGCTCACCTTACTCGAGGCTCTATGGCTACACCTTC
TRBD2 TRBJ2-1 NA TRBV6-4 CASSISGGEQFF TGTGCCAGCAGCATTAGCGGGGGGGAGCAGTTCTTC
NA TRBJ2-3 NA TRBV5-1 CASSLALSTDTQYF TGCGCCAGCAGCTTGGCTCTCAGCACAGATACGCAGTATTTT
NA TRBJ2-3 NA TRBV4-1 CASSQLPLGTQYF TGCGCCAGCAGCCAACTACCCTTAGGGACGCAGTATTTT
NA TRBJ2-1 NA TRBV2 CASSVSGGVWNEQFF TGTGCCAGCAGTGTCTCAGGGGGGGTGTGGAATGAGCAGTTCTTC
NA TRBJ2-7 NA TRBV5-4 CASSLQGSYEQYF TGTGCCAGCAGTCTCCAGGGATCCTACGAGCAGTACTTC
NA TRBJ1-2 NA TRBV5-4 CASRPGGSANYGYTF TGTGCCAGCAGGCCGGGGGGGTCGGCTAACTATGGCTACACCTTC
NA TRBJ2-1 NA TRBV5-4 CASSRLGHNEQFF TGTGCCAGCAGCCGACTTGGTCACAATGAGCAGTTCTTC
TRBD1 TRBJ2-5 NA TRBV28 CASSSQGAGRETQYF TGTGCCAGCAGTTCTCAGGGGGCTGGACGAGAGACCCAGTACTTC
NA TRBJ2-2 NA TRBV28 CASSPHRTGELFF TGTGCCAGCAGTCCACATCGCACCGGGGAGCTGTTTTTT
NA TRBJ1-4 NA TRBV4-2 CASSQDGMELKSEKLFF TGTGCCAGCAGCCAAGATGGCATGGAATTGAAAAGTGAAAAACTGTTTTTT
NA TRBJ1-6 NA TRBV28 CASTSPERGDNSPLHF TGTGCCAGCACCTCCCCCGAGAGGGGCGATAATTCACCCCTCCACTTT
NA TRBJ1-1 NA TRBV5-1 CASSLVGGSTEAFF TGCGCCAGCAGCTTGGTAGGGGGGAGCACTGAAGCTTTCTTT
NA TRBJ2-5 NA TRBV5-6 CASSRPTAEETQYF TGTGCCAGCAGCCGCCCGACAGCAGAAGAGACCCAGTACTTC
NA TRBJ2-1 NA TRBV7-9 CASSLIRVFNEQFF TGTGCCAGCAGCTTAATTAGAGTCTTCAATGAGCAGTTCTTC
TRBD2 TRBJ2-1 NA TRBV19 CASSISGVSNEQFF TGTGCCAGTAGTATAAGCGGGGTTTCGAATGAGCAGTTCTTC
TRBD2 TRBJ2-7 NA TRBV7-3 CASSLTSGGPYEQYF TGTGCCAGCAGCTTAACTAGCGGGGGCCCCTACGAGCAGTACTTC
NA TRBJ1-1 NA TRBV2 CASSDSGQNTEAFF TGTGCCAGCAGTGACAGTGGACAGAACACTGAAGCTTTCTTT
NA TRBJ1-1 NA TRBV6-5 CASSAGARNTEAFF TGTGCCAGCAGTGCAGGGGCGCGGAACACTGAAGCTTTCTTT